This T cell receptor beta chain was sequenced during a study of cytomegalovirus exposure and HLA in healthy donors. Overall study: An early data release held tens of millions of unique TCRs from HLA-typed donors. Overall study results and limits: High specificity and sensitivity for cytomegalovirus status were reported for the classifier.

As to this clone: The antigen is not known.

PCR amplification relied on 60 Vbeta primers (plus 13 Jbeta primers). TCRdb's table, derived via immunoSEQ multiplex PCR, lists solely in-frame clones and lacks some. The table records approximately 94,000 clones, around three quarters of them present only once. Sequenced sample: PBMCs. The receptor was derived from a young man in good health and CMV-seropositive.

Here the CDR3 DNA reads TGTGCCAGTAGTACCCCAGGGGCCTCTGGGGCCAACGTCCTGACTTTC. Amino acid sequence: CASSTPGASGANVLTF. J is TRBJ2-6 and V is TRBV19; perhaps TRBD1 as D (6 bases). Per germline, CDR1 LNHDA and CDR2 SQIVND (reference sequence). Trimming took 4 bases from V and 0 from J, leaving 10 bases between them. CDR3 size: 16 residues.